These 20 T cell receptor beta chains came from one sample sequenced in a study of blood T cell repertoires in COVID-19. Repertoires were generated with immunoSEQ multiplex PCR, while TCRdb's copy carries only in-frame clones and drops some. The sample yields a few hundred thousand clones, 88% seen once. Sequenced sample: peripheral blood. Receptor source: a man between 60 and 70 years old who had recovered from COVID-19.

The rearrangement uses TRBV2 and TRBJ1-1; the D is unclear. The CDR3 loop spans 13 amino acids. Germline assignment: CDR1 SNHLY and CDR2 FYNNEI. Trimming took 2 bases from V and 5 from J, leaving 9 bases between them. This chain's CDR3 is CASSEYGGTEAFF. CDR3 sequence (DNA): TGTGCCAGCAGTGAATATGGAGGGACTGAAGCTTTCTTT. The variable domain in full, completed from reference TRBV2 and TRBJ1-1, reads EPEVTQTPSHQVTQMGQEVILRCVPISNHLYFYWYRQILGQKVEFLVSFYNNEISEKSEIFDDQFSVERPDGSNFTLKIRSTKLEDSAMYFCASSEYGGTEAFFGQGTRLTVV.

The J gene is TRBJ2-2, the V gene TRBV10-2; no clear D. Germline V lookup: CDR1 WSHSY, CDR2 SAAADI. This CDR3 is built from 15 residues. The V end lost 5 bases, the J end lost 0 bases, and 10 bases lay between the germline ends. CDR3 nucleotides: TGCGCCAGCAGTATCGTACACGCGAACACCGGGGAGCTGTTTTTT. Protein sequence: CASSIVHANTGELFF.

The V and J genes are TRBV15 and TRBJ2-7, with D unclear. In germline, CDR1 is LNHNV, CDR2 YYDKDF (reference sequence). There are 16 residues in the CDR3. Trimming left V 0 bases short and J 3 bases short, with 15 bases between. CDR3 loop: CATSRDLSGSGYEQYF. In DNA form, the CDR3 reads TGTGCCACCAGCAGAGATCTGTCAGGATCCGGCTACGAGCAGTACTTC.

The chain employs TRBV15 and TRBJ1-1; 9 bases match TRBD1. Germline loops: CDR1 LNHNV, CDR2 YYDKDF (reference sequence). This CDR3 has 19 residues. Trimming took 3 bases from V and 4 from J; bases not matched to a gene: 18. CDR3 residues: CATSRLGENRGREGTEAFF. The CDR3 nucleotides read TGTGCCACCAGCAGGTTGGGTGAGAACAGGGGGCGCGAAGGCACTGAAGCTTTCTTT. Full variable domain (rest looked up from reference TRBV15 and TRBJ1-1): DAMVIQNPRYQVTQFGKPVTLSCSQTLNHNVMYWYQQKSSQAPKLLFHYYDKDFNNEADTPDNFQSRRPNTSFCFLDIRSPGLGDTAMYLCATSRLGENRGREGTEAFFGQGTRLTVV.

The V call is TRBV12-3 or TRBV12-4, the J call TRBJ1-5, with no clear D. The CDR3 spans 13 residues. V was pared by 3 bases and J by 2 bases, with 5 bases between. The chain's CDR3 is CASSFTGNQPQHF. The CDR3 nucleotides are TGTGCCAGCAGTTTCACGGGCAATCAGCCCCAGCATTTT.

This clone has only one observation. This chain links TRBV3-1 (or the pseudogene TRBV3-2) with TRBJ1-3; TRBD1 might be the D (6 bases). The CDR3 contains 14 residues. Germline CDR1 and CDR2: LGHDT and YNNKEL (reference sequence). Trimming cost V 2 bases and J 3 bases, with 8 bases left between them. The chain's CDR3 is CASSQTGFGNTIYF. DNA for the CDR3: TGTGCCAGCAGCCAAACAGGGTTTGGAAACACCATATATTTT.

The chain couples TRBV6-6 to TRBJ1-4; 7 bases match TRBD1. V shed 5 bases, J shed 7 bases, and the junction held 19 bases outside the gene matches. Germline V gene data show CDR1 as MNHNY and CDR2 as SVGAGI (reference sequence). This CDR3 comprises 18 residues. The CDR3 spells CASSPSDRPTREREKLFF. DNA of the CDR3: TGTGCCAGCAGTCCTTCGGACAGGCCCACCCGGGAGCGTGAAAAACTGTTTTTT.

The chain has TRBV3-1 (or the pseudogene TRBV3-2) and TRBJ1-1, with unresolved D. The V end was cut by 1 base, the J end by 6 bases, with 6 bases between. The CDR3 runs to 12 residues. From germline, CDR1 is LGHDT and CDR2 YNNKEL (reference sequence). CDR3 residues: CASSQVSSEAFF. DNA of the CDR3: TGTGCCAGCAGCCAAGTCTCCTCTGAAGCTTTCTTT.

This sequence joins TRBV14 and TRBJ1-1; D might be TRBD1 (5 bases). CDR1 SGHDN and CDR2 FVKESK come from the germline V gene. The length of the CDR3 is 15 residues. The V gene lost 3 bases and the J gene lost 4 bases, with 15 bases spanning the gap. The CDR3 is CASSHIGQGSTEAFF. The CDR3 DNA sequence: TGTGCCAGCAGCCACATTGGGCAGGGTAGCACTGAAGCTTTCTTT.

The chain uses TRBV10-3 and TRBJ1-1; D is undetermined. Germline CDR1 and CDR2: ENHRY and SYGVKD. V was shortened by 6 bases and J by 1 base, with 9 bases between the two germline ends. The CDR3 is 13 residues long. CDR3 sequence reads: CAISVGPNTEAFF. The CDR3 DNA sequence: TGTGCCATCAGCGTCGGTCCGAACACTGAAGCTTTCTTT.

This clone has a single count. The V gene is TRBV14, the J gene TRBJ1-1, with a possible D match to TRBD1 (5 bases). The ends were cut back, 4 bases at V and 1 base at J, with 13 bases in the middle. Germline loops: CDR1 SGHDN, CDR2 FVKESK. The CDR3 has 15 amino acids. CDR3: CASSPAPDKNTEAFF. CDR3 sequence (DNA): TGTGCCAGCAGCCCTGCCCCGGACAAGAACACTGAAGCTTTCTTT.

This chain joins TRBV30 and TRBJ1-4, with D possibly matching TRBD1 (5 bases). The germline V and J ends were trimmed by 4 bases and 8 bases, with 14 bases remaining between them. The CDR3 totals 13 residues. The V gene's germline CDR1 is GTSNPN and CDR2 SVGIG (reference sequence). The CDR3 nucleotides read TGTGCCTGGAACACAGACCAGGGAGAAAAACTGTTTTTT. Protein: CAWNTDQGEKLFF.

The chain's CDR3 is CASKGAFRDTQRGSNQPQHF. CDR3 nucleotides: TGTGCCAGCAAAGGAGCGTTCCGGGACACCCAGAGGGGTAGCAATCAGCCCCAGCATTTT. V and J are TRBV2 and TRBJ1-5; weak D call: TRBD1 (6 bases). The germline gives CDR1 SNHLY, CDR2 FYNNEI. V was cut by 7 bases and J by 0 bases, with 28 bases left in between. The CDR3 is 20 amino acids. Full variable domain (remainder filled in from reference TRBV2 and TRBJ1-5): EPEVTQTPSHQVTQMGQEVILRCVPISNHLYFYWYRQILGQKVEFLVSFYNNEISEKSEIFDDQFSVERPDGSNFTLKIRSTKLEDSAMYFCASKGAFRDTQRGSNQPQHFGDGTRLSIL.

Turning to this clone: Other nucleotide sequences in the sample specify the same CDR3. The rearrangement uses TRBV7-3 and TRBJ2-1; 9 nucleotides agree with TRBD2. This CDR3 comprises 14 residues. Losses at the gene ends were 2 bases for V and 7 bases for J; bases not matched to a gene: 3. Germline V CDR1 and CDR2: SGHTA, FQGTGA. The CDR3 sequence is CASSLAGGPNEQFF. Here the CDR3 DNA reads TGTGCCAGCAGCTTAGCGGGGGGGCCTAATGAGCAGTTCTTC.

The V and J genes are TRBV2 and TRBJ2-1; no clear D gene. Germline V lookup: CDR1 SNHLY, CDR2 FYNNEI. Trimming stripped 8 bases from V and 4 bases from J, with 12 bases between. This CDR3 contains 13 residues. The CDR3 nucleotides are TGTGCCAGCCTTTCTGACATGTACAATGAGCAGTTCTTC. This gives the protein CASLSDMYNEQFF.

The chain recombines TRBV5-1 with TRBJ1-3; D not resolved. The CDR3 runs to 16 residues. Trimming removed 0 bases at V and 2 bases at J, with 12 bases between. Germline V lookup: CDR1 SGHRS, CDR2 YFSETQ. The CDR3 is CASSLEVFGAGNTIYF. The CDR3 DNA is TGCGCCAGCAGCTTGGAAGTGTTCGGAGCTGGAAACACCATATATTTT.

The chain recombines TRBV7-2 with TRBJ1-6, with D possibly TRBD1 on 6 matching bases. The CDR3 is made up of 19 amino acids. The germline V and J ends were trimmed by 1 base and 0 bases, with 16 bases remaining between them. The germline gives CDR1 SGHTA, CDR2 FQGNSA. CDR3 amino acids: CASSLGGQATSSYNSPLHF. The CDR3 bases are TGTGCCAGCAGCTTAGGGGGGCAGGCCACGAGCTCCTATAATTCACCCCTCCACTTT.

The rearrangement joins TRBV19 to TRBJ2-7, with unresolved D. The CDR3 spans 15 residues. CDR1 is LNHDA, CDR2 SQIVND, per germline (reference sequence). Trimming removed 3 bases from V and 6 bases from J, with 18 bases in between. The CDR3 DNA follows: TGTGCCAGTAGTATGACCCCCTCGGTAGCCGCCGAGCAGTACTTC. Translated: CASSMTPSVAAEQYF.

The gene calls are TRBV5-1 and TRBJ2-1, with D possibly TRBD2 on 6 matching bases. Germline CDR1 SGHRS, CDR2 YFSETQ. CDR3 length equals 14 residues. Trimming removed 7 bases at V and 0 bases at J, with 11 bases between. The CDR3 region is CASGAGPSYNEQFF. The CDR3 coding sequence is TGCGCCAGCGGCGCGGGGCCCTCCTACAATGAGCAGTTCTTC.

This clone has a handful of counts. This chain connects TRBV11-2 to TRBJ1-5, with D maybe TRBD1 (6 bases). Germline CDR1 is SGHAT and CDR2 is FQNNGV. The ends were cut back, 5 bases at V and 1 base at J, with 12 bases in the middle. The CDR3 spans 15 residues. Here the CDR3 DNA reads TGTGCCAGCAGCCCAGGACAGCGGAGCAATCAGCCCCAGCATTTT. It translates to CASSPGQRSNQPQHF. Full variable domain (rest looked up from reference TRBV11-2 and TRBJ1-5): EAGVAQSPRYKIIEKRQSVAFWCNPISGHATLYWYQQILGQGPKLLIQFQNNGVVDDSQLPKDRFSAERLKGVDSTLKIQPAKLEDSAVYLCASSPGQRSNQPQHFGDGTRLSIL.